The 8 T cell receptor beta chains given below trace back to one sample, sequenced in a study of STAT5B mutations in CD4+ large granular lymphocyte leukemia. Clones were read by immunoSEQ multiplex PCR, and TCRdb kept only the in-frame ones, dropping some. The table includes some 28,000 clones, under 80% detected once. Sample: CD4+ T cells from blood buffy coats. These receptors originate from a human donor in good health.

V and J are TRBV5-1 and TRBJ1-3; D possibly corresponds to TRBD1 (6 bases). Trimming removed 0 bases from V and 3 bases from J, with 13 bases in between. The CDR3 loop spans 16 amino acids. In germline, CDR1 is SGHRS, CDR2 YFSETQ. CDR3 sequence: CASSLDPGGVGNTIYF. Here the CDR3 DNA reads TGCGCCAGCAGCTTGGATCCGGGGGGCGTTGGAAACACCATATATTTT.

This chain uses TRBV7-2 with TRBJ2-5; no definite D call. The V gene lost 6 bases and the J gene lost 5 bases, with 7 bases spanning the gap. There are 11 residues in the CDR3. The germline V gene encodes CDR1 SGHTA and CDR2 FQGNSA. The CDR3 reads CASSVKETQYF. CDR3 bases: TGTGCCAGCAGTGTTAAGGAGACCCAGTACTTC.

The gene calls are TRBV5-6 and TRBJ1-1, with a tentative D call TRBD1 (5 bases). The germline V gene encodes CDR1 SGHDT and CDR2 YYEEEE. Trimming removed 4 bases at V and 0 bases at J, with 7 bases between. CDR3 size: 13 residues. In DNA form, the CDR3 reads TGTGCCAGCAGCGTGACAGTGAACACTGAAGCTTTCTTT. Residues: CASSVTVNTEAFF.

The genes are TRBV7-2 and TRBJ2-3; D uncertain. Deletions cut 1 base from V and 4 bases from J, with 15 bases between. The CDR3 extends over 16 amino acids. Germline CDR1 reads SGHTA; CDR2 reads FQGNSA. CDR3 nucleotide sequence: TGTGCCAGCAGCTTAGTGGCATCCCCTACGTCAGATACGCAGTATTTT. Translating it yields CASSLVASPTSDTQYF.

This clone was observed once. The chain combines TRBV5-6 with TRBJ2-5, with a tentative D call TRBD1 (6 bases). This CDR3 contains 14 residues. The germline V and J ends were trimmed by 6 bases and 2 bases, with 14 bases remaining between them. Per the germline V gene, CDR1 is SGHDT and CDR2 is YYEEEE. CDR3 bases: TGTGCCAGCACAGGGGTACTATCGCAAGAGACCCAGTACTTC. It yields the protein CASTGVLSQETQYF.

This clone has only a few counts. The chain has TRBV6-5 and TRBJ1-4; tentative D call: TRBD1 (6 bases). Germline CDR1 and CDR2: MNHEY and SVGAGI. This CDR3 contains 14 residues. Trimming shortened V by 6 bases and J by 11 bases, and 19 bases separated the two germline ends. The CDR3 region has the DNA TGTGCCAGCAGGTTACAGGGAGGTGAAGGGAAACTGTTTTTT. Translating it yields CASRLQGGEGKLFF.

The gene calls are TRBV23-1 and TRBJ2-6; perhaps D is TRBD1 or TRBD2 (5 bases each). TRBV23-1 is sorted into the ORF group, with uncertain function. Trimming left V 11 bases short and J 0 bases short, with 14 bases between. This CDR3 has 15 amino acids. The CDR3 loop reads CAGPGPHSGANVLTF. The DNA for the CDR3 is TGCGCCGGACCGGGACCTCACTCTGGGGCCAACGTCCTGACTTTC.

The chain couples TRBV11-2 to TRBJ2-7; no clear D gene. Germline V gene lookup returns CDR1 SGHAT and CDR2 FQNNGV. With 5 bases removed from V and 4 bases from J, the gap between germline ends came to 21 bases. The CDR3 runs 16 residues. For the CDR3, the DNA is TGTGCCAGCAGCCCCCTGCTTACCTCTTCTTGGTACGAGCAGTACTTC. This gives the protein CASSPLLTSSWYEQYF.